A single sample gave rise to the 31 T cell receptor beta chains below, sequenced in a study of OX40 agonist ivuxolimab in advanced cancers. Assay used: immunoSEQ multiplex PCR; TCRdb lists only in-frame clones, some missing. The sample carries tens of thousands of clones, 85% to 90% recorded once. Here the sequenced sample was CD4+ or CD8+ T cells sorted from blood, taken in a trial of the OX40 agonist ivuxolimab. These receptors all stem from an adult with an advanced solid tumor such as melanoma, head and neck, liver or kidney cancer.

This clone was seen just once. The CDR3 DNA follows: TGTGCCAGCAGGCAAGTGGGAGATACGCAGTATTTT. Its protein product is CASRQVGDTQYF. The genes are TRBV28 and TRBJ2-3; no clear D gene. The CDR3 is made up of 12 amino acids. The V gene lost 6 bases and the J gene lost 5 bases, with 9 bases spanning the gap. Germline V gene lookup returns CDR1 MDHEN and CDR2 SYDVKM. Looking up the rest from reference TRBV28 and TRBJ2-3 gives the full variable domain: DVKVTQSSRYLVKRTGEKVFLECVQDMDHENMFWYRQDPGLGLRLIYFSYDVKMKEKGDIPEGYSVSREKKERFSLILESASTNQTSMYLCASRQVGDTQYFGPGTRLTVL.

The rearrangement links TRBV7-9 to TRBJ2-1, with D perhaps TRBD2 (6 bases). V lost 8 bases and J lost 7, with 18 bases in between. CDR3 length: 14 residues. Germline V gene data show CDR1 as SEHNR and CDR2 as FQNEAQ (reference sequence). The CDR3 sequence is CASVLGLAMNEQFF. Written as DNA, the CDR3 is TGTGCCAGCGTTCTGGGGCTAGCGATGAATGAGCAGTTCTTC.

The chain has TRBV28 and TRBJ1-2, with a possible D match to TRBD1 (5 bases). V was pared by 2 bases and J by 1 base, with 11 bases between. The CDR3 sequence is 15 residues long. The germline V gene encodes CDR1 MDHEN and CDR2 SYDVKM. The CDR3 region has the DNA TGTGCCAGCAGTTTAATGGGACGGCTTAACTATGGCTACACCTTC. It translates to CASSLMGRLNYGYTF.

V is TRBV7-6 and J is TRBJ1-1, with D uncertain. Trimming stripped 5 bases from V and 1 base from J, with 8 bases between. The germline CDR1 and CDR2 sequences are SGHVS and FNYEAQ. The CDR3 loop spans 13 amino acids. The CDR3 protein is CASSTQQNTEAFF. The DNA for the CDR3 is TGTGCCAGCAGCACTCAACAGAACACTGAAGCTTTCTTT.

The chain uses TRBV7-9 and TRBJ1-1; 8 nucleotides agree with TRBD1. Germline loops: CDR1 SEHNR, CDR2 FQNEAQ (reference sequence). This CDR3 contains 14 residues. The J segment lost 0 bases and the V segment lost 3 bases, leaving 0 bases of the junction unmatched. For the CDR3, the DNA is TGTGCCAGCAGCTTGGGACAGGTGAACACTGAAGCTTTCTTT. Translated, it gives CASSLGQVNTEAFF. Variable domain in full (rest from reference TRBV7-9 and TRBJ1-1): DTGVSQNPRHKITKRGQNVTFRCDPISEHNRLYWYRQTLGQGPEFLTYFQNEAQLEKSRLLSDRFSAERPKGSFSTLEIQRTEQGDSAMYLCASSLGQVNTEAFFGQGTRLTVV.

The rearrangement links TRBV18 to TRBJ1-1, with D possibly TRBD1 on 5 matching bases. V was trimmed by 1 base and J by 4 bases, leaving 10 bases between them. From germline, CDR1 is KGHSH and CDR2 LQKENI. The CDR3 has 14 residues. CDR3 sequence reads: CASSPRDWSTEAFF. The CDR3 region has the DNA TGTGCCAGCTCACCACGGGACTGGAGCACTGAAGCTTTCTTT.

There are a few counts of this clone. V is TRBV29-1 and J is TRBJ1-2; D is unclear. With 4 bases removed from V and 8 bases from J, the gap between germline ends came to 14 bases. The CDR3 length is 12 residues. CDR1 is SQVTM and CDR2 is ANQGSEA in the germline V gene. CDR3 in amino acids: CSVGEGIGGYTF. CDR3 DNA sequence: TGCAGCGTTGGGGAAGGGATTGGGGGCTACACCTTC.

V gene TRBV30 combines with J gene TRBJ1-2; D is undetermined. The CDR3 length is 11 residues. V was pared by 3 bases and J by 5 bases, with 7 bases between. Germline assignment: CDR1 GTSNPN and CDR2 SVGIG (reference sequence). The CDR3 is CAWSVRYGYTF. The CDR3 nucleotides read TGTGCCTGGAGCGTGCGATATGGCTACACCTTC.

The chain couples TRBV7-2 to TRBJ2-3; D uncertain. V gave up 0 bases and J gave up 0 bases, with 7 bases separating them. The length of the CDR3 is 15 residues. The V gene's germline CDR1 is SGHTA and CDR2 FQGNSA. The CDR3 region is CASSLARTSTDTQYF. The CDR3 coding sequence is TGTGCCAGCAGCTTAGCGAGGACGAGCACAGATACGCAGTATTTT.

This clone has only one observation. J is TRBJ2-7 and V is TRBV19; TRBD1 matches 8 bases. CDR1 is LNHDA, CDR2 SQIVND, per germline (reference sequence). Trimming at V came to 7 bases and at J to 1 base, leaving 9 bases not matched to a gene. This CDR3 contains 15 residues. Here the CDR3 DNA reads TGTGCCAGTAAGAAAGCTCGGACAGGGTCCTACGAGCAGTACTTC. This translates into CASKKARTGSYEQYF. Variable domain in full (rest from reference TRBV19 and TRBJ2-7): DGGITQSPKYLFRKEGQNVTLSCEQNLNHDAMYWYRQDPGQGLRLIYYSQIVNDFQKGDIAEGYSVSREKKESFPLTVTSAQKNPTAFYLCASKKARTGSYEQYFGPGTRLTVT.

V and J are TRBV25-1 and TRBJ1-4; 8 bases map to TRBD1. Germline assignment: CDR1 MGHDK and CDR2 SYGVNS. V shed 6 bases, J shed 4 bases, and the junction held 7 bases outside the gene matches. CDR3 length: 15 residues. The CDR3 DNA reads as TGTGCCAGCAGCCCCCAGGGGGCAGATAATGAAAAACTGTTTTTT. Translated: CASSPQGADNEKLFF.

This sequence joins TRBV5-4 and TRBJ2-2; 7 bases are shared with TRBD2. Germline V gene sequence: CDR1 SGHNT, CDR2 YYREEE (reference sequence). The CDR3 contains 17 residues. V gave up 2 bases and J gave up 3 bases; unmatched junction bases: 10. CDR3 sequence: CASSLFSGGSHTGELFF. In DNA form, the CDR3 reads TGTGCCAGCAGCTTATTTAGCGGCGGGAGTCACACCGGGGAGCTGTTTTTT.

The rearrangement joins TRBV7-3 to TRBJ2-7; possibly TRBD1 for D (5 bases). In germline, CDR1 is SGHTA, CDR2 FQGTGA. Between the trimmed V and J ends, which lost 5 bases and 6 bases, there was a span of 17 bases. There are 14 residues in the CDR3. The CDR3 nucleotides read TGTGCCAGCAGCCCTCAGGGTCAAATGGGCGAGCAGTACTTC. It is translated as CASSPQGQMGEQYF.

The table lists this clone with a few counts. The CDR3 loop is CASSFRLGSGRANEQFF. CDR3 bases: TGTGCCAGCAGCTTCCGCCTTGGGAGCGGGAGGGCCAATGAGCAGTTCTTC. The V call is TRBV7-2, the J call TRBJ2-1; 10 positions match TRBD2. The V gene end was trimmed by 3 bases and the J gene end by 6 bases; junction bases not matched to a gene: 11. The CDR3 has 17 amino acids. In germline, CDR1 is SGHTA, CDR2 FQGNSA. Filled out from reference TRBV7-2 and TRBJ2-1, the complete variable domain reads GAGVSQSPSNKVTEKGKDVELRCDPISGHTALYWYRQSLGQGLEFLIYFQGNSAPDKSGLPSDRFSAERTGGSVSTLTIQRTQQEDSAVYLCASSFRLGSGRANEQFFGPGTRLTVL.

The J gene is TRBJ2-1, the V gene TRBV7-2, with D perhaps matching TRBD1 (5 bases). The CDR3 contains 12 residues. V was shortened by 1 base and J by 10 bases, with 8 bases between the two germline ends. The germline V gene has CDR1 SGHTA and CDR2 FQGNSA. CDR3 region: CASSLDRQEQFF. The CDR3 DNA is TGTGCCAGCAGCTTAGACAGGCAAGAGCAGTTCTTC.

The rearrangement links TRBV5-6 to TRBJ1-2, with no clear D. Trimming left V 3 bases short and J 5 bases short, with 14 bases between. Germline CDR1 SGHDT, CDR2 YYEEEE. CDR3 length equals 14 residues. The CDR3 is CASSSLERIYGYTF. CDR3 nucleotide sequence: TGTGCCAGCAGCTCCTTAGAGCGCATTTATGGCTACACCTTC.

The rearrangement uses TRBV2 and TRBJ1-2; 7 nucleotides agree with TRBD1. V lost 5 bases to trimming and J lost 8 bases; unmatched junction nucleotides: 17. CDR3 length: 16 residues. Per the germline V gene, CDR1 is SNHLY and CDR2 is FYNNEI. The CDR3 DNA follows: TGTGCCAGCAGTCAGGGGGGGGACGGAGCTTTATTGGGCTACACCTTC. Its translation: CASSQGGDGALLGYTF.

V gene TRBV27 combines with J gene TRBJ1-1, with TRBD1 identical over 7 bases. Trimming at V came to 3 bases and at J to 14 bases, leaving 6 bases not matched to a gene. The germline V gene encodes CDR1 MNHEY and CDR2 SMNVEV (reference sequence). The CDR3 loop spans 11 amino acids. This CDR3 reads CASSLRDSLFF. Written as DNA, the CDR3 is TGTGCCAGCAGTTTGAGGGACAGTCTCTTCTTT.

The chain carries TRBV29-1 and TRBJ2-7, with no clear D. V gave up 7 bases and J gave up 0 bases, with 10 bases separating them. The CDR3 is 12 amino acids. The germline V gene encodes CDR1 SQVTM and CDR2 ANQGSEA. CDR3 nucleotide sequence: TGCAGCGCTTTAAGAAGCTCCTACGAGCAGTACTTC. Protein sequence: CSALRSSYEQYF.

The chain employs TRBV2 and TRBJ1-2, with 12 positions matching TRBD1. The CDR3 is 14 amino acids. V lost 10 bases to trimming and J lost 7 bases; unmatched junction nucleotides: 10. From germline, CDR1 is SNHLY and CDR2 FYNNEI. The CDR3 sequence: CATPRGQGAGGYTF. The CDR3, as DNA: TGTGCCACCCCTCGGGGACAGGGGGCGGGTGGCTACACCTTC.

This clone was seen a handful of times. The chain uses TRBV5-1 and TRBJ2-1, with 8 bases fitting TRBD2. Per germline, CDR1 SGHRS and CDR2 YFSETQ. The V gene end was trimmed by 3 bases and the J gene end by 1 base; junction bases not matched to a gene: 12. The CDR3 is made up of 18 amino acids. The CDR3 DNA reads as TGCGCCAGCAGCTACACCCCCGACTTAGCGGGGTCCTACAATGAGCAGTTCTTC. Its translation is CASSYTPDLAGSYNEQFF.

This clone was seen only once. The V and J genes are TRBV4-2 and TRBJ1-5; D remains unclear. Between the trimmed V and J ends, which lost 0 bases and 1 base, there was a span of 7 bases. CDR1 LGHNA and CDR2 YNFKEQ come from the germline V gene. This CDR3 is built from 15 residues. CDR3 DNA sequence: TGTGCCAGCAGCCAAGATCTATTGAGCAATCAGCCCCAGCATTTT. As protein: CASSQDLLSNQPQHF.

The count of this clone is one. The chain employs TRBV11-2 and TRBJ2-7; D is unresolved. There are 14 residues in the CDR3. V lost 1 base to trimming and J lost 0 bases, with 7 bases between them. CDR1 is SGHAT, CDR2 FQNNGV, per germline. CDR3 in amino acids: CASSLGVTSYEQYF. As DNA, the CDR3 is TGTGCCAGCAGCTTAGGTGTCACCTCCTACGAGCAGTACTTC.

J is TRBJ2-2 and V is TRBV7-9; D uncertain. V lost 7 bases and J 2 bases, leaving 11 bases between the germline ends. CDR1 and CDR2 (germline): SEHNR, FQNEAQ (reference sequence). The CDR3 has 14 residues. CDR3 region: CASNLIINTGELFF. The CDR3 DNA follows: TGTGCCAGCAACCTGATAATTAACACCGGGGAGCTGTTTTTT.

Points on this clone: The sample contains more than one DNA sequence encoding this CDR3. The genes are TRBV7-2 and TRBJ2-3, with D possibly TRBD2 on 6 matching bases. Between the trimmed V and J ends, which lost 4 bases and 1 base, there was a span of 15 bases. Germline V gene lookup returns CDR1 SGHTA and CDR2 FQGNSA. The CDR3 has 16 residues. CDR3 sequence reads: CASSYRGGSGTDTQYF. The CDR3 region has the DNA TGTGCCAGCAGCTATCGAGGAGGGAGCGGCACAGATACGCAGTATTTT.

The chain employs TRBV27 and TRBJ2-7; 13 nucleotides line up with TRBD2. Per germline, CDR1 MNHEY and CDR2 SMNVEV (reference sequence). The CDR3 is made up of 16 amino acids. Losses at the gene ends were 5 bases for V and 5 bases for J; bases not matched to a gene: 9. As DNA, the CDR3 is TGTGCCAGCAGTGGATGGACTAGCGGGAGAGTCAACGAGCAGTACTTC. It translates to CASSGWTSGRVNEQYF.

The chain carries TRBV2 and TRBJ2-1; D is tentatively TRBD1 or TRBD2 (5 bases each). Germline CDR1 SNHLY, CDR2 FYNNEI. The CDR3 has 15 amino acids. Trimming removed 6 bases at V and 6 bases at J, with 18 bases between. CDR3 bases: TGTGCCAGCAGCCTAGGGATTTCAGGGAGCAATGAGCAGTTCTTC. This codes for CASSLGISGSNEQFF.

The gene calls are TRBV9 and TRBJ2-7; D ambiguous. Between the trimmed V and J ends, which lost 0 bases and 7 bases, there was a span of 11 bases. The germline V gene encodes CDR1 SGDLS and CDR2 YYNGEE. The CDR3 has 13 amino acids. The CDR3 DNA follows: TGTGCCAGCAGCGTAGATCTGGCGTGGGAGCAGTACTTC. Translated, it gives CASSVDLAWEQYF. Complete variable domain (other parts from reference TRBV9 and TRBJ2-7): DSGVTQTPKHLITATGQRVTLRCSPRSGDLSVYWYQQSLDQGLQFLIQYYNGEERAKGNILERFSAQQFPDLHSELNLSSLELGDSALYFCASSVDLAWEQYFGPGTRLTVT.

The chain carries TRBV19 and TRBJ1-2; D is unclear. The CDR3 contains 16 residues. Germline CDR1 LNHDA, CDR2 SQIVND (reference sequence). V gave up 0 bases and J gave up 0 bases, with 11 bases separating them. The CDR3 sequence is CASSIDQRKSNYGYTF. The CDR3 DNA reads as TGTGCCAGTAGTATAGATCAAAGAAAATCTAACTATGGCTACACCTTC.

This chain connects TRBV14 to TRBJ2-7; D is unclear. V shed 1 base and J shed 9 bases, with 10 bases lying between them. Germline assignment: CDR1 SGHDN and CDR2 FVKESK. This CDR3 spans 12 amino acids. The CDR3 bases are TGTGCCAGCAGCCAAGGCGATAAGGGGCAGTACTTC. The encoded protein is CASSQGDKGQYF.

This chain joins TRBV4-1 and TRBJ2-3, with D perhaps TRBD2 (5 bases). The CDR3 has 16 amino acids. Trimming removed 0 bases from V and 2 bases from J, with 12 bases in between. Per the germline V gene, CDR1 is MGHRA and CDR2 is YSYEKL. Here the CDR3 DNA reads TGCGCCAGCAGCCAAGATCTCGAGGGAACCACAGATACGCAGTATTTT. It translates to CASSQDLEGTTDTQYF.